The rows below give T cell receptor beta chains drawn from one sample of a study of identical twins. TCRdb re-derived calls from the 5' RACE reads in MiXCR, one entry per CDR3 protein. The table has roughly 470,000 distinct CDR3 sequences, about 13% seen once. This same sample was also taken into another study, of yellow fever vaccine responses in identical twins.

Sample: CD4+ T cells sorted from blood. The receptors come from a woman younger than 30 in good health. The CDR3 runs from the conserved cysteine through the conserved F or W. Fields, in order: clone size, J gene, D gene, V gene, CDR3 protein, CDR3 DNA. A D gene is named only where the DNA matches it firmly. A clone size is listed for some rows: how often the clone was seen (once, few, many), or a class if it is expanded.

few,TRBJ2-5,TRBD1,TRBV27,CASSSTGALGETQYF,TGTGCCAGCAGTTCAACAGGGGCGCTCGGAGAGACCCAGTACTTC
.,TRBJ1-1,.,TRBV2,CASSNNMNTEAFF,TGTGCCAGCAGCAACAACATGAACACTGAAGCTTTCTTT
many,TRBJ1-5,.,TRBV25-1,CASRNSNQPQHF,TGTGCCAGCCGGAATTCCAATCAGCCCCAGCATTTT
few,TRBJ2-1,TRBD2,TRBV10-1,CASASGRANEQFF,TGCGCCAGCGCTAGCGGGAGGGCCAATGAGCAGTTCTTC
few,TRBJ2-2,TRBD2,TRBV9,CASSIRTSGSAGELFF,TGTGCCAGCAGCATACGGACTAGCGGGTCTGCCGGGGAGCTGTTTTTT
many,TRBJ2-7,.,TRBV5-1,CASSLEGDLYEQYF,TGCGCCAGCAGCTTGGAAGGGGATCTGTACGAGCAGTACTTC
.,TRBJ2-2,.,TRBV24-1,CATEAGHAGELFF,TGTGCCACCGAGGCGGGCCATGCCGGGGAGCTGTTTTTT
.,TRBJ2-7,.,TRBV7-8,CASSSEGGTYEQYF,TGTGCCAGCAGCTCCGAAGGGGGGACCTACGAGCAGTACTTC
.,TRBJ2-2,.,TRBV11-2,CASSLINPFAGELFF,TGTGCCAGCAGCTTAATAAATCCCTTCGCCGGGGAGCTGTTTTTT
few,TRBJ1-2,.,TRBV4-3,CASSQWTASSGYTF,TGCGCCAGCAGCCAATGGACTGCATCCTCTGGCTACACCTTC
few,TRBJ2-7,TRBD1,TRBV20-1,CSARPDRGHEQYF,TGCAGTGCCCGCCCGGACAGGGGCCACGAGCAGTACTTC
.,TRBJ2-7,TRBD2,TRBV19,CASRRTSGGGEQYF,TGTGCCAGTAGAAGGACTAGCGGGGGCGGTGAGCAGTACTTC
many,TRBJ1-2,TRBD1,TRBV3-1,CASSRDREDYGYTF,TGTGCCAGCAGCCGGGACAGGGAGGACTATGGCTACACCTTC
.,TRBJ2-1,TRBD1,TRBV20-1,CSARGQKHNEQFF,TGCAGTGCCCGGGGACAGAAACACAATGAGCAGTTCTTC
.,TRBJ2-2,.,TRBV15,CATSRDLGGTGELFF,TGTGCCACCAGCAGAGATTTGGGGGGCACCGGGGAGCTGTTTTTT
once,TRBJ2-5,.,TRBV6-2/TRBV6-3,CASSYPSSTQYF,TGTGCCAGCAGTTACCCCAGCTCGACCCAGTACTTC
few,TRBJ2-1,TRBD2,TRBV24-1,CATSDRYGTSGSGKEQFF,TGTGCCACCAGTGATCGTTACGGGACTAGCGGGAGTGGTAAGGAGCAGTTCTTC
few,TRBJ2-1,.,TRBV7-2,CASSSTMAQFF,TGTGCCAGCAGCTCGACTATGGCTCAGTTCTTC
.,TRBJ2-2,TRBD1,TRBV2,CASSLGTATGELFF,TGTGCCAGCAGTCTCGGGACAGCGACCGGGGAGCTGTTTTTT
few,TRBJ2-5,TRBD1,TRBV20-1,CSATPGQTIQETQYF,TGCAGTGCTACCCCGGGACAGACGATCCAAGAGACCCAGTACTTC
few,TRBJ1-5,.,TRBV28,CASSFAGLPQHF,TGTGCCAGCAGTTTTGCAGGGCTGCCCCAGCATTTT
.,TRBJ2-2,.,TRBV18,CASSPNRVGYTGELFF,TGTGCCAGCTCACCTAACAGGGTCGGATACACCGGGGAGCTGTTTTTT
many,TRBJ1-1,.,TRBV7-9,CASSPKGGLEAFF,TGTGCCAGCAGCCCAAAGGGGGGGCTGGAAGCTTTCTTT
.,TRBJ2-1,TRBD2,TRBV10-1,CASSDGGSKDEQFF,TGCGCCAGCAGTGATGGCGGGAGTAAGGATGAGCAGTTCTTC
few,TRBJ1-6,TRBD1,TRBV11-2,CASSARDSSPLHF,TGTGCCAGCAGCGCCAGGGACAGTTCACCCCTCCACTTT
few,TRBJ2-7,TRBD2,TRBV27,CASSFMASGLYEQYF,TGTGCCAGCAGTTTTATGGCTAGCGGTCTCTACGAGCAGTACTTC
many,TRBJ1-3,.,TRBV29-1,CSGSFGNTIYF,TGCAGCGGCAGCTTTGGAAACACCATATATTTT
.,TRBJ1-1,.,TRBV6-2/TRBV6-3,CASSYSSGIGAFF,TGTGCCAGCAGTTACTCTTCAGGGATTGGAGCTTTCTTT
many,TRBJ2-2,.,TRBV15,CATSRLANTGELFF,TGTGCCACCAGTCGGCTGGCGAACACCGGGGAGCTGTTTTTT
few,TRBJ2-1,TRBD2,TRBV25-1,CASSERSPWGGDNEQFF,TGTGCCAGCAGTGAGAGGTCCCCCTGGGGGGGGGACAATGAGCAGTTCTTC
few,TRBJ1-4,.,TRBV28,CASTATGPGEKLFF,TGTGCCAGCACCGCGACAGGCCCCGGCGAAAAACTGTTTTTT
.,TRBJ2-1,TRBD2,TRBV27,CASSSRLAGANEQFF,TGTGCCAGCAGTTCGAGACTAGCGGGAGCCAATGAGCAGTTCTTC
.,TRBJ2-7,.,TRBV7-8,CASSLISGTSYYEQYF,TGTGCCAGCAGCTTAATAAGTGGGACTTCCTATTACGAGCAGTACTTC
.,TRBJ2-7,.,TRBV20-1,CSASAQRGSYEQYF,TGCAGTGCTAGTGCCCAGCGCGGCTCCTACGAGCAGTACTTC
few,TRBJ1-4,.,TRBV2,CASSGGGPEKLFF,TGTGCCAGCAGCGGAGGGGGACCTGAAAAACTGTTTTTT
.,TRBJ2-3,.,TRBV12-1,CASLERLHNADTQYF,TGTGCCAGCCTGGAAAGGCTCCATAACGCAGATACGCAGTATTTT
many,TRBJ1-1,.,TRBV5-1,CASSLGQRNTEAFF,TGCGCCAGCAGCTTGGGACAGAGAAACACTGAAGCTTTCTTT
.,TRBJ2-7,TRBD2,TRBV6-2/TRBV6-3,CASSYHTGTSDEQYF,TGTGCCAGCAGTTACCACACCGGGACTAGCGACGAGCAGTACTTC
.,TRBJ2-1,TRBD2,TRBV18,CASSPPGGVLNNEQFF,TGTGCCAGCTCACCACCGGGAGGGGTCCTTAACAATGAGCAGTTCTTC
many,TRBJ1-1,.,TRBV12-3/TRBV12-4,CASSRLGGTEAFF,TGTGCCAGCAGTCGACTGGGGGGAACTGAAGCTTTCTTT
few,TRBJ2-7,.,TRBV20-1,CSARNTEGSYEQYF,TGCAGTGCTAGAAACACGGAGGGTTCCTACGAGCAGTACTTC
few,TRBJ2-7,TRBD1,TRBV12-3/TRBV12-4,CASSPTDRQAVGQYF,TGTGCCAGCAGTCCCACGGACAGGCAAGCAGTTGGGCAGTACTTC
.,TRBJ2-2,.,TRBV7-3,CASSLNGDGELFF,TGTGCCAGCAGCTTAAACGGCGACGGGGAGCTGTTTTTT
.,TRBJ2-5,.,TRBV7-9,CASSEQGPQETQYF,TGTGCCAGCAGCGAGCAGGGGCCCCAAGAGACCCAGTACTTC
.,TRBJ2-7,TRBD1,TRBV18,CASSPAPGTGAYEQYF,TGTGCCAGCTCACCCGCGCCCGGGACAGGGGCCTACGAGCAGTACTTC
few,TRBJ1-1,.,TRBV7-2,CASSPRLRLDEAFF,TGTGCCAGCAGCCCCCGTCTAAGACTGGATGAAGCTTTCTTT
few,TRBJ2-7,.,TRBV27,CASSLGGKGNSYEQYF,TGTGCCAGCAGTTTAGGGGGGAAAGGGAATTCCTACGAGCAGTACTTC
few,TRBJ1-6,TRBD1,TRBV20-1,CSAREDRGSNSPLHF,TGCAGTGCTAGAGAGGACAGGGGAAGTAATTCACCCCTCCACTTT
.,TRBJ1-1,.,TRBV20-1,CSARGGNMNTEAFF,TGCAGTGCTAGAGGCGGTAACATGAACACTGAAGCTTTCTTT
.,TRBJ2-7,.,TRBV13,CASSFRTKGEYEQYF,TGTGCCAGCAGCTTTAGGACTAAGGGGGAATACGAGCAGTACTTC
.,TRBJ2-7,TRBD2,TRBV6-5,CASSYGAPSGVTYEQYF,TGTGCCAGCAGTTATGGGGCACCCAGCGGGGTTACTTACGAGCAGTACTTC
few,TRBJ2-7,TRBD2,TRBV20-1,CSARSRASGRSYEQYF,TGCAGTGCTAGGAGTAGGGCTAGCGGGAGGTCGTACGAGCAGTACTTC
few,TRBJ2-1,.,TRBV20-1,CSAILTGLSSYNEQFF,TGCAGTGCTATTCTTACGGGACTGAGCTCCTACAATGAGCAGTTCTTC
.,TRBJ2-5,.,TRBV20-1,CSARGPRRGAQETQYF,TGCAGTGCTAGAGGCCCCCGGAGAGGGGCTCAAGAGACCCAGTACTTC
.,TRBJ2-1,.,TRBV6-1,CASTHARAGEQFF,TGTGCCAGCACCCACGCACGAGCGGGTGAGCAGTTCTTC
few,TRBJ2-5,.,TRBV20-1,CSASSPGQETQYF,TGCAGTGCTAGTTCCCCCGGCCAAGAGACCCAGTACTTC
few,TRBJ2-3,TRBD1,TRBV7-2,CASSFTGGGTDTQYF,TGTGCCAGCAGCTTTACAGGGGGCGGCACAGATACGCAGTATTTT
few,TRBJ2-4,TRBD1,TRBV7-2,CASSLNRGPSKNIQYF,TGTGCCAGCAGCCTTAACAGGGGGCCTAGCAAAAACATTCAGTACTTC
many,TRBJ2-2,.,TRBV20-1,CSAVPGSVIGELFF,TGCAGTGCTGTCCCGGGGTCGGTAATCGGGGAGCTGTTTTTT